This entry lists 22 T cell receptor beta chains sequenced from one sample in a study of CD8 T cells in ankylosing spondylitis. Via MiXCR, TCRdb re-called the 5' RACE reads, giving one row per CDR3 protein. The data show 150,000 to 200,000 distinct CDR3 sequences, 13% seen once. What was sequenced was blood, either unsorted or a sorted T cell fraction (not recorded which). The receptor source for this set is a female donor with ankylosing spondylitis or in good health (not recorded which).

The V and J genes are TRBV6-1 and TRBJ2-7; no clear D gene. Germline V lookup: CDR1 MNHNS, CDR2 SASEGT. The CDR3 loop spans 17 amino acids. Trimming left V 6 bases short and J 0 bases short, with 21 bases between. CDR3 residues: CASSEQTGPQTSYEQYF. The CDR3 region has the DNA TGTGCCAGCAGCGAGCAAACCGGGCCCCAGACCTCCTACGAGCAGTACTTC.

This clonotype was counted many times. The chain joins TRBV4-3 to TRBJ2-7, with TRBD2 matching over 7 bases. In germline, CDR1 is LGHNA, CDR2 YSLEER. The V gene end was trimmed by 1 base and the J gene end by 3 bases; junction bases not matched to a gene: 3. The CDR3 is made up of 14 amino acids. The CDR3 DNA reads TGCGCCAGCAGCCAAGGGGGGGAGGGCTACGAGCAGTACTTC. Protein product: CASSQGGEGYEQYF.

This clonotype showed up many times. CDR3 sequence reads: CSARTGAGNTIYF. The CDR3 coding sequence is TGCAGCGCTCGGACAGGGGCTGGAAACACCATATATTTT. The V call is TRBV29-1, the J call TRBJ1-3; the match to TRBD1 covers 9 bases. Germline V gives CDR1 SQVTM, CDR2 ANQGSEA. V lost 7 bases to trimming and J lost 2 bases; unmatched junction nucleotides: 3. The CDR3 is 13 residues long.

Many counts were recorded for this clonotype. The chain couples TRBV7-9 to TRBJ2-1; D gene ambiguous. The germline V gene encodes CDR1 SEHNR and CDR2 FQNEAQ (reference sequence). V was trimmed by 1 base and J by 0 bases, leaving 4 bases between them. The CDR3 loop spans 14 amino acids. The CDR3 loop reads CASSLDSSYNEQFF. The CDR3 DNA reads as TGTGCCAGCAGCTTAGATAGCTCCTACAATGAGCAGTTCTTC.

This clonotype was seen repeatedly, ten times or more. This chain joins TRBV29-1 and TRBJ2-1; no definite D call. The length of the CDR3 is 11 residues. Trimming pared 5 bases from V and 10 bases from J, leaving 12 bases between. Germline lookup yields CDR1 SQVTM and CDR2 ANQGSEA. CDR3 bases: TGCAGCGTTAAAAGTTATTTCGAGCAGTTCTTC. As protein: CSVKSYFEQFF.

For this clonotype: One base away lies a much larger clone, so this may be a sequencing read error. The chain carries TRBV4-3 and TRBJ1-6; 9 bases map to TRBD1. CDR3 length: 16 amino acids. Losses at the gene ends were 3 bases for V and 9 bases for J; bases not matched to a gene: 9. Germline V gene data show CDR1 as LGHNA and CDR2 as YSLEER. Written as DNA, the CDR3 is TGCGCCAGCAGCCATGTGGGGGGACAGGGAGGTTCACCCCTCCACTTT. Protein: CASSHVGGQGGSPLHF.

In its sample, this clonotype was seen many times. The CDR3 loop reads CSAIGPNNSPLHF. The DNA for the CDR3 is TGCAGTGCTATCGGGCCCAATAATTCACCCCTCCACTTT. This rearrangement joins TRBV20-1 to TRBJ1-6; D not resolved. Germline V gene sequence: CDR1 DFQATT, CDR2 SNEGSKA (reference sequence). The CDR3 runs to 13 residues. The V end lost 4 bases, the J end lost 5 bases, and 9 bases lay between the germline ends.

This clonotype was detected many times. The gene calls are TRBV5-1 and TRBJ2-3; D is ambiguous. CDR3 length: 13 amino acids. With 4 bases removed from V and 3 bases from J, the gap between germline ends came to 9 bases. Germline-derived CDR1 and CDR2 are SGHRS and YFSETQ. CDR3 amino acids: CASSPQSTDTQYF. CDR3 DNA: TGCGCCAGCAGCCCTCAATCTACAGATACGCAGTATTTT. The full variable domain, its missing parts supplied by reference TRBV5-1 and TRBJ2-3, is KAGVTQTPRYLIKTRGQQVTLSCSPISGHRSVSWYQQTPGQGLQFLFEYFSETQRNKGNFPGRFSGRQFSNSRSEMNVSTLELGDSALYLCASSPQSTDTQYFGPGTRLTVL.

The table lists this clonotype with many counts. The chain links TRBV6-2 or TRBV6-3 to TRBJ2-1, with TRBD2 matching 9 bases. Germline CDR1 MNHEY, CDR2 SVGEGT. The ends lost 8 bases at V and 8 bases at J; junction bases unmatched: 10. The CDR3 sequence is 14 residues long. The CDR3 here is CASRIAGAKDEQFF. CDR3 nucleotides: TGTGCCAGCCGAATAGCGGGAGCGAAGGATGAGCAGTTCTTC.

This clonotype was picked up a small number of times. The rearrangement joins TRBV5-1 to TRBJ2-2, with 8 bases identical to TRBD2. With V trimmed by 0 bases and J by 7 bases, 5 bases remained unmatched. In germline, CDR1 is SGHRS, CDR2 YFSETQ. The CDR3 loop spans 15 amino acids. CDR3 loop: CASSLARAGGGELFF. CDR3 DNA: TGCGCCAGCAGCTTGGCTCGCGCGGGAGGCGGGGAGCTGTTTTTT. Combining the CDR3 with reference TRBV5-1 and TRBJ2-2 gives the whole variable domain KAGVTQTPRYLIKTRGQQVTLSCSPISGHRSVSWYQQTPGQGLQFLFEYFSETQRNKGNFPGRFSGRQFSNSRSEMNVSTLELGDSALYLCASSLARAGGGELFFGEGSRLTVL.

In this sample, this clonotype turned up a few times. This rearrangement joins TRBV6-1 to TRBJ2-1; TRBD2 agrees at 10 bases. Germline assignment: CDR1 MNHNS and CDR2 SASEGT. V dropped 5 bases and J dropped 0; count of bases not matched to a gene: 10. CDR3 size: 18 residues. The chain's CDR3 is CASSRTSGELSSYNEQFF. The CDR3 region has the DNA TGTGCCAGCAGTCGGACTAGCGGAGAATTAAGCTCCTACAATGAGCAGTTCTTC.

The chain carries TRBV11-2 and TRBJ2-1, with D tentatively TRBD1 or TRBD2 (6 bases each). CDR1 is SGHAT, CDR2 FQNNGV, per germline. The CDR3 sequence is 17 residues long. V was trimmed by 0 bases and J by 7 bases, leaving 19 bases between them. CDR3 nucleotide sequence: TGTGCCAGCAGCTTAGATTTAGGGGGGAGTCGGAGAAATGAGCAGTTCTTC. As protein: CASSLDLGGSRRNEQFF.

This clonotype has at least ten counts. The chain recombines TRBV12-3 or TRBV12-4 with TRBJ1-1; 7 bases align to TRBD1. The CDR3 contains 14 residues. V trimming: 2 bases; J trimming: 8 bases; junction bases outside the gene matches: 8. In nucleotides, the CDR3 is TGTGCCAGCAGTTTAAGGGGGCCCGACGGAGAAGCTTTCTTT. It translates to CASSLRGPDGEAFF.

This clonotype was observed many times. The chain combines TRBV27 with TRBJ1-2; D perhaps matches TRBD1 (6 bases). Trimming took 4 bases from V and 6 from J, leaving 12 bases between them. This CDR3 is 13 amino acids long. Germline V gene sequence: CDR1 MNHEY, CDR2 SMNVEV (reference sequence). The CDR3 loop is CASSWRGGDGYTF. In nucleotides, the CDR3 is TGTGCCAGCAGTTGGAGAGGGGGAGATGGCTACACCTTC.

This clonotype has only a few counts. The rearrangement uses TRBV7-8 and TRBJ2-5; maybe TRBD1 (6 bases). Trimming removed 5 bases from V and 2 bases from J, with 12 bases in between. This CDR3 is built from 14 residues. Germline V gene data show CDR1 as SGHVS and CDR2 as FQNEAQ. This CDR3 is CASSPGQQQETQYF. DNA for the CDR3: TGTGCCAGCAGCCCTGGACAGCAACAAGAGACCCAGTACTTC. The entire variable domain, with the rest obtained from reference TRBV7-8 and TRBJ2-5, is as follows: GAGVSQSPRYKVAKRGQDVALRCDPISGHVSLFWYQQALGQGPEFLTYFQNEAQLDKSGLPSDRFFAERPEGSVSTLKIQRTQQEDSAVYLCASSPGQQQETQYFGPGTRLLVL.

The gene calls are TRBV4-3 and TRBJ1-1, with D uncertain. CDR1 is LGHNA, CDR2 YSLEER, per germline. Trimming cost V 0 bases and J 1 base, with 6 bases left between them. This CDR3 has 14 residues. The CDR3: CASSQDGGNTEAFF. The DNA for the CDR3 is TGCGCCAGCAGCCAAGATGGAGGGAACACTGAAGCTTTCTTT.

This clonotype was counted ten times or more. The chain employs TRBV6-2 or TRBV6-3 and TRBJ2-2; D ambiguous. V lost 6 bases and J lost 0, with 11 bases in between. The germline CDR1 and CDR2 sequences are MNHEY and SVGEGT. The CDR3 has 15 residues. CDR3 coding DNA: TGTGCCAGCAGCCCCCAGCGATCGAACACCGGGGAGCTGTTTTTT. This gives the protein CASSPQRSNTGELFF.

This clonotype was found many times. CDR3 nucleotides: TGTGCCAGCAGTTCCGGACAGGCGGTTGTAGCTTTCTTT. This translates into CASSSGQAVVAFF. The chain joins TRBV12-3 or TRBV12-4 to TRBJ1-1; 7 bases agree with TRBD1. V gave up 4 bases and J gave up 10 bases; unmatched junction bases: 9. This CDR3 has 13 residues.

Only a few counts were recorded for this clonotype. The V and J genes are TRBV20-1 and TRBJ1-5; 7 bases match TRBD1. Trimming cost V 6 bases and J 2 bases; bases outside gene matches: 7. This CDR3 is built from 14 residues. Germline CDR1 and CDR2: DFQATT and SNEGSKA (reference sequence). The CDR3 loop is CSATAGTGNQPQHF. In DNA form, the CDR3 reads TGCAGTGCCACCGCAGGGACAGGCAATCAGCCCCAGCATTTT.

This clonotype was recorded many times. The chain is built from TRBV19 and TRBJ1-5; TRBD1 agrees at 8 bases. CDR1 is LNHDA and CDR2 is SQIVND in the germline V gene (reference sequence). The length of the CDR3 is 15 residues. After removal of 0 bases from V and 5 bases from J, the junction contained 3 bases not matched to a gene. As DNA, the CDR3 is TGTGCCAGTAGTATAGATGGCAGGGGGCATCAGCCCCAGCATTTT. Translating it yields CASSIDGRGHQPQHF.

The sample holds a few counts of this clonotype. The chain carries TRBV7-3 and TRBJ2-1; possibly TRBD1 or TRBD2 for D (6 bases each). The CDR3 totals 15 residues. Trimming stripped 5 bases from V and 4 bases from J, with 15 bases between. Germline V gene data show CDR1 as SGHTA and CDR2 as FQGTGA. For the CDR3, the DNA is TGTGCCAGCAGCCCTCTAGGGGGGAGATACAATGAGCAGTTCTTC. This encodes CASSPLGGRYNEQFF.

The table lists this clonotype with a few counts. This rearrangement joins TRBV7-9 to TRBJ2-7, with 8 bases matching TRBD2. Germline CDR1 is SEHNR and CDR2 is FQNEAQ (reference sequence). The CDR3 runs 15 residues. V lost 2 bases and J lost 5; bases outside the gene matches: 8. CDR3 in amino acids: CASSLLSGSGDEQYF. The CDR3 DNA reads TGTGCCAGCAGCTTATTAAGCGGGAGCGGCGACGAGCAGTACTTC.